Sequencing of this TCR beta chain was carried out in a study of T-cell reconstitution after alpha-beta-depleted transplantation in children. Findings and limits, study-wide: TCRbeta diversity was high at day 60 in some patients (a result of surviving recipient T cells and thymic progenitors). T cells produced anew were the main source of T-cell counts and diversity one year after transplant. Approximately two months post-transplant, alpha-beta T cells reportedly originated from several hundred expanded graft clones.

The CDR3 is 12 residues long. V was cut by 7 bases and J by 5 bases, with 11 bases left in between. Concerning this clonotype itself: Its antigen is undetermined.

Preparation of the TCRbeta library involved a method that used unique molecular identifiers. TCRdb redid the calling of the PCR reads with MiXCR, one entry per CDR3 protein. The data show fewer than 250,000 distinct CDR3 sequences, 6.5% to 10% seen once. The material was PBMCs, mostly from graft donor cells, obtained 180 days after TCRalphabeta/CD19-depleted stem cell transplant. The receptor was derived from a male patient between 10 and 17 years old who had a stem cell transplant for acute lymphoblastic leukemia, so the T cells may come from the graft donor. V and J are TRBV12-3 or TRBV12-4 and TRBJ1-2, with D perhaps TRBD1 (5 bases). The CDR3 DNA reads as TGTGCCAGCACGTCCGGGGGGTATGGCTACACCTTC. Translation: CASTSGGYGYTF.